The next 18 T cell receptor beta chains were all read from a single sample in a study of patients and donors after allogeneic stem cell transplantation. MiXCR, applied by TCRdb to the RT-PCR reads, yields one record per CDR3 protein. The table shows about 960,000 distinct CDR3 sequences, with roughly 17% occurring only once. Sample: blood, either unsorted or a sorted T cell fraction (not recorded which). These receptors all stem from a human donor who was either an allogeneic HSCT recipient or a stem cell or donor lymphocyte infusion donor (not recorded which). It is not recorded whose cells these are; they may come from a transplant donor.

This rearrangement joins TRBV21-1 to TRBJ2-6; the table's D gene call, TRBD2, was not cross checked with the DNA. TRBV21-1 is recorded as a pseudogene. The CDR3 spans 17 residues. The CDR3 sequence: CASSKGGFPAGSNVLTF. The CDR3 bases are TGTGCCAGCAGCAAAGGAGGGTTCCCAGCGGGGTCGAACGTCCTGACTTTC.

This clonotype has just a few counts. The gene calls are TRBV9 and TRBJ2-6; D is unclear. Per the germline V gene, CDR1 is SGDLS and CDR2 is YYNGEE. The CDR3 has 14 residues. The ends were cut back, 3 bases at V and 2 bases at J, with 6 bases in the middle. The CDR3, as DNA: TGTGCCAGCAGCGCGCTTCCTGGGGCCAACGTCCTGACTTTC. It specifies CASSALPGANVLTF.

This clonotype was found a few times. The chain has TRBV6-1 and TRBJ2-5; no reliable D call. Trimming removed 0 bases from V and 5 bases from J, with 10 bases in between. Looked up from germline, CDR1 is MNHNS and CDR2 is SASEGT. This CDR3 has 14 residues. CDR3: CASSEARRRETQYF. The CDR3 region has the DNA TGTGCCAGCAGTGAAGCTCGCAGGCGGGAGACCCAGTACTTC.

The genes are TRBV11-3 and TRBJ2-1; D assignment may be TRBD1 or TRBD2 (5 bases each). The germline gives CDR1 SGHNT, CDR2 YENEEA. The CDR3 covers 15 residues. V lost 5 bases, J lost 1 base, and 12 bases lay in between. The chain's CDR3 is CASSAGTRSYNEQFF. CDR3 bases: TGTGCCAGCAGCGCCGGGACGCGTTCCTACAATGAGCAGTTCTTC.

There are many counts of this clonotype. The chain carries TRBV10-3 and TRBJ2-2; D is ambiguous. V was clipped by 0 bases and J by 2 bases, with 10 bases between them. Germline-derived CDR1 and CDR2 are ENHRY and SYGVKD. This CDR3 comprises 16 residues. The CDR3 DNA is TGTGCCATCAGTGAGTCGATTTTTGGCAACACCGGGGAGCTGTTTTTT. Protein product: CAISESIFGNTGELFF.

This clonotype was observed many times. DNA for the CDR3: TGCAGCGTGAAGGGACTAGCGGTTAGCTCCTACAATGAGCAGTTCTTC. Amino acids: CSVKGLAVSSYNEQFF. This chain connects TRBV29-1 to TRBJ2-1; TRBD2 matches at 11 bases. The junction had 7 bases not matched to a gene; V was cut back by 6 bases and J by 0 bases. The CDR3 sequence is 16 residues long. Germline lookup yields CDR1 SQVTM and CDR2 ANQGSEA.

The J gene is TRBJ2-3, the V gene TRBV6-1; 9 bases are shared with TRBD2. The trim removed 1 base at V and 2 bases at J, leaving 4 bases unmatched. Per germline, CDR1 MNHNS and CDR2 SASEGT. The CDR3 sequence is 16 residues long. The CDR3 region is CASSEGAGGPTDTQYF. CDR3 in DNA: TGTGCCAGCAGTGAAGGAGCGGGGGGCCCCACAGATACGCAGTATTTT.

In its sample, this clonotype was seen a few times. This chain uses TRBV6-2 or TRBV6-3 with TRBJ1-5; 7 nucleotides align to TRBD1. V gave up 7 bases and J gave up 4 bases; unmatched junction bases: 10. There are 15 residues in the CDR3. Per germline, CDR1 MNHEY and CDR2 SVGEGT. CDR3: CASTSPRGPNQPQHF. The CDR3, as DNA: TGTGCCAGCACATCTCCTAGGGGGCCGAATCAGCCCCAGCATTTT.

This clonotype was counted a few times. V and J are TRBV30 and TRBJ1-6, with TRBD1 identical over 7 bases. Per germline, CDR1 GTSNPN and CDR2 SVGIG (reference sequence). V shed 2 bases and J 7 bases; nucleotides not matched to a gene: 2. CDR3 length: 13 residues. CDR3 coding DNA: TGTGCCTGGAGTTCAGGGGGGAATTCACCCCTCCACTTT. This sequence encodes CAWSSGGNSPLHF. Together with reference TRBV30 and TRBJ1-6, the CDR3 gives the full variable domain: SQTIHQWPATLVQPVGSPLSLECTVEGTSNPNLYWYRQAAGRGLQLLFYSVGIGQISSEVPQNLSASRPQDRQFILSSKKLLLSDSGFYLCAWSSGGNSPLHFGNGTRLTVT.

Concerning this clonotype itself: Sequence at one end of the junction differs from germline and may be a read error. The chain is built from TRBV6-2 or TRBV6-3 and TRBJ1-1; TRBD1 matches at 7 bases. Per the germline V gene, CDR1 is MNHEY and CDR2 is SVGEGT. This CDR3 is 15 amino acids long. The CDR3 is CASSSQGGVLTEAYF. CDR3 nucleotides: TGTGCCAGCAGTTCCCAAGGGGGCGTTCTCACTGAAGCTTACTTT.

This clonotype was observed a few times. V usage is TRBV6-1 and J usage is TRBJ1-5; the D gene is possibly TRBD1 (5 bases). Trimming removed 6 bases from V and 5 bases from J, with 17 bases in between. Per the germline V gene, CDR1 is MNHNS and CDR2 is SASEGT. The CDR3 length is 15 residues. CDR3 bases: TGTGCCAGCAGACGGGACGGTCAAAGGGATCAGCCCCAGCATTTT. Its translation: CASRRDGQRDQPQHF.

The chain is built from TRBV30 and TRBJ2-6, with 11 bases that match TRBD2. The V and J ends lost 1 base and 1 base, in that order; junction bases with no gene match: 6. Germline CDR1 reads GTSNPN; CDR2 reads SVGIG (reference sequence). The CDR3 sequence is 18 residues long. DNA of the CDR3: TGTGCCTGGAGTGCGACTAGCGGGGTTTTATCTGGGGCCAACGTCCTGACTTTC. Residues: CAWSATSGVLSGANVLTF.

There are a few counts of this clonotype. The chain employs TRBV5-1 and TRBJ2-4; D unresolved. CDR3 length: 14 residues. Germline V gene lookup returns CDR1 SGHRS and CDR2 YFSETQ. V gave up 0 bases and J gave up 9 bases, with 13 bases separating them. The chain's CDR3 is CASSLEPRPGIQYF. The CDR3 DNA is TGCGCCAGCAGCTTGGAGCCGAGACCGGGCATTCAGTACTTC.

The genes are TRBV5-5 and TRBJ2-1; 9 bases agree with TRBD1. V dropped 3 bases and J dropped 6; count of bases not matched to a gene: 10. Germline CDR1 SGHKS, CDR2 YYEKEE (reference sequence). The CDR3 totals 16 residues. CDR3 residues: CASSSLTGQGSNEQFF. CDR3 in DNA: TGTGCCAGCAGCTCTCTGACGGGACAGGGTAGCAATGAGCAGTTCTTC.

This clonotype has ten or more counts. This chain links TRBV29-1 with TRBJ2-2, with D tentatively TRBD1 (5 bases). From germline, CDR1 is SQVTM and CDR2 ANQGSEA. The CDR3 has 15 residues. V shed 2 bases and J shed 0 bases, with 10 bases lying between them. The CDR3 reads CSVESAGTNTGELFF. As DNA, the CDR3 is TGCAGCGTTGAATCAGCAGGGACGAACACCGGGGAGCTGTTTTTT.

The CDR3 protein is CAISDDWRGGQETQYF. DNA of the CDR3: TGTGCCATCAGTGATGATTGGCGGGGGGGCCAAGAGACCCAGTACTTC. The chain joins TRBV10-3 to TRBJ2-5; 9 bases map to TRBD2. Per germline, CDR1 ENHRY and CDR2 SYGVKD. The CDR3 spans 16 residues. After removal of 3 bases from V and 1 base from J, the junction contained 6 bases not matched to a gene.

There are a few counts of this clonotype. The chain is built from TRBV25-1 and TRBJ2-1; 8 positions agree with TRBD1. The length of the CDR3 is 17 residues. Trimming removed 6 bases from V and 8 bases from J; junction bases left unmatched: 18. Germline V lookup: CDR1 MGHDK, CDR2 SYGVNS. CDR3 in amino acids: CASSPLGRTGISDEQFF. The CDR3 DNA is TGTGCCAGCAGCCCTTTAGGGAGGACAGGGATATCTGATGAGCAGTTCTTC. Looking up the rest from reference TRBV25-1 and TRBJ2-1 gives the full variable domain: EADIYQTPRYLVIGTGKKITLECSQTMGHDKMYWYQQDPGMELHLIHYSYGVNSTEKGDLSSESTVSRIRTEHFPLTLESARPSHTSQYLCASSPLGRTGISDEQFFGPGTRLTVL.

This clonotype has ten or more counts. The gene calls are TRBV5-1 and TRBJ2-1; D is ambiguous. V lost 0 bases and J 5 bases, leaving 6 bases between the germline ends. This CDR3 has 13 amino acids. CDR1 is SGHRS, CDR2 YFSETQ, per germline. This chain's CDR3 is CASSLDRNNEQFF. DNA of the CDR3: TGCGCCAGCAGCTTGGATCGGAACAATGAGCAGTTCTTC.